The 15 T cell receptor beta chains in this list originate from one sample, sequenced in a study of response to subunit inactivated influenza vaccine. TCRdb ran MiXCR on the RT-PCR reads and lists one entry per CDR3 protein. The sample yields roughly 570,000 distinct CDR3 sequences, less than 15% seen once. This material consisted of PBMCs from blood, taken less than 13 days after vaccination. All receptors come from a man aged 45 to 65 who received an inactivated influenza vaccine.

This clonotype was counted only a few times. The genes are TRBV12-5 and TRBJ1-1, with 8 bases aligning to TRBD1. Per germline, CDR1 LGHNT and CDR2 FRNRAP. The CDR3 runs to 14 residues. The J segment lost 7 bases and the V segment lost 2 bases, leaving 6 bases of the junction unmatched. CDR3 bases: TGTGCTAGTGGTTTGCAGGGGGCGTCGGGTGAAGCTTTCTTT. Protein: CASGLQGASGEAFF.

This clonotype was counted only a few times. This sequence joins TRBV7-2 and TRBJ2-3; TRBD2 matches at 8 bases. Germline CDR1 reads SGHTA; CDR2 reads FQGNSA. CDR3 length: 15 residues. Unmatched junction bases numbered 6, after V lost 3 bases and J lost 4 bases. CDR3 nucleotides: TGTGCCAGCAGCTTTTATAGCGGGGCATCAGATACGCAGTATTTT. It encodes CASSFYSGASDTQYF.

This clonotype was counted between two and nine times. The chain has TRBV7-6 and TRBJ2-3; D possibly matches TRBD1 or TRBD2 (5 bases each). The CDR3 consists of 20 residues. Trimming shortened V by 1 base and J by 0 bases, and 23 bases separated the two germline ends. Germline V gives CDR1 SGHVS, CDR2 FNYEAQ. CDR3 in DNA: TGTGCCAGCAGCTTAGAGGCAGGGACGGGCGTTCCTTCTAGCACAGATACGCAGTATTTT. Protein product: CASSLEAGTGVPSSTDTQYF. Full variable domain (missing parts from reference TRBV7-6 and TRBJ2-3): GAGVSQSPRYKVTKRGQDVALRCDPISGHVSLYWYRQALGQGPEFLTYFNYEAQQDKSGLPNDRFSAERPEGSISTLTIQRTEQRDSAMYRCASSLEAGTGVPSSTDTQYFGPGTRLTVL.

The sample holds a few counts of this clonotype. CDR3 bases: TGTGCCAGCAGTTACACCCTGGCCGCCAACTATGGCTACACCTTC. It specifies CASSYTLAANYGYTF. The chain carries TRBV6-2 or TRBV6-3 and TRBJ1-2; D unclear. The V gene's germline CDR1 is MNHEY and CDR2 SVGEGT. The CDR3 loop spans 15 amino acids. The germline V and J ends were trimmed by 2 bases and 2 bases, with 12 bases remaining between them.

Only a few counts were recorded for this clonotype. Its ends do not fully match the called genes, so a read error is possible. The chain joins TRBV9 to TRBJ1-5; D not certain. Germline CDR1 and CDR2: SGDLS and YYNGEE. The CDR3 is 14 amino acids. The CDR3: CASSVESGNQPQHF. The CDR3 DNA sequence: TGTGCCAGCAGCGTAGAGTCCGGCAACCAGCCCCAGCATTTT.

The chain couples TRBV11-1 to TRBJ2-7; TRBD1 matches at 9 bases. The CDR3 loop spans 18 amino acids. Germline trimming cut 0 bases from V and 0 bases from J; bases unmatched to any gene: 9. CDR1 and CDR2 (germline): SGHAT, FQDESV (reference sequence). This CDR3 is CASSLAPGQGRGSYEQYF. In DNA form, the CDR3 reads TGTGCCAGCAGCTTAGCCCCTGGACAGGGGAGAGGCTCCTACGAGCAGTACTTC. Based on the CDR3 plus reference TRBV11-1 and TRBJ2-7, the full variable domain is EAEVAQSPRYKITEKSQAVAFWCDPISGHATLYWYRQILGQGPELLVQFQDESVVDDSQLPKDRFSAERLKGVDSTLKIQPAELGDSAMYLCASSLAPGQGRGSYEQYFGPGTRLTVT.

This clonotype was found a few times. The chain recombines TRBV29-1 with TRBJ2-3; TRBD2 agrees at 9 bases. Germline V lookup: CDR1 SQVTM, CDR2 ANQGSEA. This CDR3 region has 13 residues. CDR3 sequence: CSSGSIGTDTQYF. The CDR3 DNA follows: TGCAGTAGCGGGAGCATTGGCACAGATACGCAGTATTTT.

This clonotype was observed a few times. The chain links TRBV6-6 to TRBJ2-1, with D possibly matching TRBD1 (6 bases). CDR1 and CDR2 (germline): MNHNY, SVGAGI (reference sequence). Trimming removed 6 bases at V and 14 bases at J, with 17 bases between. The CDR3 covers 12 residues. CDR3 bases: TGTGCCAGCAGCTCCCAGGGGCAGCGAGAGTTCTTC. It specifies CASSSQGQREFF.

This clonotype was counted only a few times. The chain employs TRBV4-1 and TRBJ2-1, with 7 bases aligning to TRBD2. V trimming: 0 bases; J trimming: 6 bases; junction bases outside the gene matches: 8. Germline CDR1 reads MGHRA; CDR2 reads YSYEKL. The CDR3 runs to 16 residues. The DNA of the CDR3 is TGCGCCAGCAGCCAAGACCGGACTAGAACTGTCAATGAGCAGTTCTTC. Amino acids: CASSQDRTRTVNEQFF.

This chain joins TRBV7-2 and TRBJ2-5; a possible D gene is TRBD1 (5 bases). Trimming pared 1 base from V and 4 bases from J, leaving 10 bases between. Germline V gene data show CDR1 as SGHTA and CDR2 as FQGNSA. This CDR3 contains 14 residues. In DNA, the CDR3 is TGTGCCAGCAGCTTAGGCCTGGGGCCAGAGACCCAGTACTTC. Translation gives CASSLGLGPETQYF.

The gene calls are TRBV20-1 and TRBJ2-6; perhaps TRBD2 as D (5 bases). The germline V gene encodes CDR1 DFQATT and CDR2 SNEGSKA (reference sequence). The CDR3 has 17 residues. V was pared by 5 bases and J by 0 bases, with 17 bases between. CDR3 region: CSAAPIDGLSGANVLTF. DNA of the CDR3: TGCAGTGCTGCCCCTATCGACGGACTCTCTGGGGCCAACGTCCTGACTTTC.

This chain uses TRBV5-1 with TRBJ2-1; D remains ambiguous. Trimming took off 3 bases at V and 5 bases at J, with 9 bases between the two ends. The V gene's germline CDR1 is SGHRS and CDR2 YFSETQ. CDR3 length equals 13 residues. CDR3 loop: CASSSGLNNEQFF. CDR3 coding DNA: TGCGCCAGCAGCTCCGGGTTGAACAATGAGCAGTTCTTC.

This clonotype was seen only a few times. The chain links TRBV24-1 to TRBJ2-1; TRBD2 is a possible D gene (5 bases). Germline V gene data show CDR1 as KGHDR and CDR2 as SFDVKD. The CDR3 spans 13 residues. Trimming took 9 bases from V and 5 from J, leaving 13 bases between them. CDR3 in amino acids: CATSELRDNEQFF. CDR3 coding DNA: TGTGCCACCTCGGAGTTGAGGGACAATGAGCAGTTCTTC.

This clonotype was observed at least ten times. CDR3 coding DNA: TGCGCCAGCAGCTGGGGAGGTCAATGGTACTTC. This gives the protein CASSWGGQWYF. The chain has TRBV5-1 and TRBJ2-5, with D possibly TRBD2 on 6 matching bases. Germline CDR1 is SGHRS and CDR2 is YFSETQ. The V end was cut by 3 bases, the J end by 13 bases, with 13 bases between. There are 11 residues in the CDR3.

The gene calls are TRBV20-1 and TRBJ2-5; the D gene is possibly TRBD2 (7 bases). This CDR3 is 17 amino acids long. Germline V CDR1 and CDR2: DFQATT, SNEGSKA (reference sequence). V was shortened by 1 base and J by 2 bases, with 20 bases between the two germline ends. CDR3 nucleotide sequence: TGCAGTGCTAGAGGAAGGGCGGGGGCTACGCCGCAAGAGACCCAGTACTTC. It yields the protein CSARGRAGATPQETQYF.